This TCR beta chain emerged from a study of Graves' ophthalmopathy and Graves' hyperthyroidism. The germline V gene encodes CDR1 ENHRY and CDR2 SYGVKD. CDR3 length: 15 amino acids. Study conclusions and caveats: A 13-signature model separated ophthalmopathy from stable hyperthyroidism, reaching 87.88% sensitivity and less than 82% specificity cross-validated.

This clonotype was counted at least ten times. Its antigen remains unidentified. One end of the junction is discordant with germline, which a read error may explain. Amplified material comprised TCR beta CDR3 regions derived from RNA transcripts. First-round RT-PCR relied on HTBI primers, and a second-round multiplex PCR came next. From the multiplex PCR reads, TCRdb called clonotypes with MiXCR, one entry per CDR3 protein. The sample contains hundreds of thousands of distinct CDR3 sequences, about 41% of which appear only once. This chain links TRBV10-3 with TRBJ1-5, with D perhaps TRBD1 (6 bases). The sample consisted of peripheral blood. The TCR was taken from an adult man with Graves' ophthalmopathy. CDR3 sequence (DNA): TGTGCCATCAGTCAACAGGGCCCTAGCTATCAGCCCCAGCATTTT. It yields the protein CAISQQGPSYQPQHF.